This TCR beta chain stems from a study of blood T cell repertoires in COVID-19. Study details: Donors in the United States, Italy and Spain gave samples during acute or convalescent COVID-19. In each case, the material was cDNA or gDNA derived from T cells, B-cell-depleted T cells, or PBMCs.

The CDR3 loop spans 16 amino acids. Germline CDR1 is SEHNR and CDR2 is FQNEAQ (reference sequence). J lost 0 bases, V lost 0 bases, and 3 bases had no gene match. Measured with immunoSEQ multiplex PCR; TCRdb has only the in-frame clones, and not every one. The sample records 150,000 to 250,000 clones, roughly three quarters being singletons. This TCR came from a woman in her thirties or forties with COVID-19, enrolled during active disease. The chain carries TRBV7-9 and TRBJ1-2; TRBD1 matches at 8 bases. Specimen: peripheral blood. The CDR3 here is CASSLATGAANYGYTF. The CDR3 DNA reads TGTGCCAGCAGCTTAGCGACAGGGGCAGCTAACTATGGCTACACCTTC.